This T cell receptor beta chain is drawn from a study of blood T cell repertoires in COVID-19. Study details: T cells, B-cell-depleted T cells, or PBMCs provided the cDNA or gDNA that served as material.

Assay used: immunoSEQ multiplex PCR; TCRdb lists only in-frame clones, some missing. The repertoire holds about 170,000 clones, with 84% as singletons. Trimming took off 1 base at V and 2 bases at J, with 10 bases between the two ends. Germline V gene data show CDR1 as MNHNS and CDR2 as SASEGT. The CDR3 has 15 residues. The sequenced material came from peripheral blood. The genes are TRBV6-1 and TRBJ2-3; D may be TRBD1 (5 bases). The TCR originated in a human donor with acute or convalescent COVID-19. The donor label of this sample is uncertain. This CDR3 reads CASSEEGPDTDTQYF. The CDR3 DNA reads as TGTGCCAGCAGTGAAGAGGGGCCGGACACAGATACGCAGTATTTT.